This T cell receptor (beta chain) derives from a study of shared clonotypes between healthy human individuals. For this clone: Antigen: not known.

TCRdb's copy holds only in-frame clones and misses some; the assay was immunoSEQ multiplex PCR. Of around 650,000 clones listed, 96% are singletons. Trimming pared 0 bases from V and 5 bases from J, leaving 18 bases between. In germline, CDR1 is MNHEY, CDR2 SMNVEV (reference sequence). This CDR3 is 17 amino acids long. Overall study results and limits: Limited genetic and exposure-history diversity came from having few donors. Compared with memory subsets, naive subsets generally had larger estimated richness. Tissues were not sampled, only blood, and their repertoires likely differ.

Positive CCR7 selection of CD45RO-negative cells yielded the naive CD8 cells, and terminally differentiated effector memory CD45RA+ cells were excluded. Sequencing was done on a sample of naive CD8+ T cells sorted from blood. This TCR came from a woman aged 30 to 39 in good health. The chain combines TRBV27 with TRBJ2-3; D may match TRBD1 or TRBD2 (5 bases each). This CDR3 reads CASSLSTVGVHLDTQYF. CDR3 DNA sequence: TGTGCCAGCAGTTTATCCACAGTGGGGGTCCATTTAGATACGCAGTATTTT.